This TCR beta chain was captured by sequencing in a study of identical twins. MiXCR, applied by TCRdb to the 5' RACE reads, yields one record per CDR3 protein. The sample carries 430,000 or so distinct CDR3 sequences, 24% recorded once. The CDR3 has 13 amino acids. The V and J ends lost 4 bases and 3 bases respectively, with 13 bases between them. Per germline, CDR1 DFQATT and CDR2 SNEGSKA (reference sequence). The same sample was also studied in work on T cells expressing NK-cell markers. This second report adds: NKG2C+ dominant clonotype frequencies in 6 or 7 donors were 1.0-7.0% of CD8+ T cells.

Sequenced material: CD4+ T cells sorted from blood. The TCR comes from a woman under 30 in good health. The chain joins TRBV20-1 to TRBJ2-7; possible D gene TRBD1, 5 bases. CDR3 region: CSAKGQRGYEQYF. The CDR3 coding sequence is TGCAGTGCTAAGGGGCAAAGGGGCTACGAGCAGTACTTC.